Following are 2 T cell receptor beta chains from one sample sequenced in a study of blood T cell repertoires in COVID-19. Only in-frame clones appear in the TCRdb table, and some are missing; sequencing was by immunoSEQ multiplex PCR. Among about 220,000 clones, 86% were seen once, and the ten largest hold 3% to 4.5%. The sample comprised PBMCs or T cells enriched from blood (not recorded which). The receptors were sampled from a woman aged 35 to 49 with acute COVID-19.

V is TRBV19 and J is TRBJ1-2; 7 bases align to TRBD1. The germline V gene has CDR1 LNHDA and CDR2 SQIVND (reference sequence). The length of the CDR3 is 15 residues. The V segment lost 7 bases and the J segment 0 bases; nucleotides outside the gene matches: 8. CDR3 bases: TGTGCCAGTACCCCGGACAGGCGTCCTAACTATGGCTACACCTTC. The encoded protein is CASTPDRRPNYGYTF.

The V gene is TRBV14, the J gene TRBJ2-5; the match to TRBD2 covers 8 bases. After removal of 0 bases from V and 5 bases from J, the junction contained 17 bases not matched to a gene. The germline V gene has CDR1 SGHDN and CDR2 FVKESK. This CDR3 is built from 19 residues. CDR3 sequence: CASSQDSPIRTGGGETQYF. For the CDR3, the DNA is TGTGCCAGCAGCCAAGATTCCCCCATCCGGACCGGGGGGGGCGAGACCCAGTACTTC.